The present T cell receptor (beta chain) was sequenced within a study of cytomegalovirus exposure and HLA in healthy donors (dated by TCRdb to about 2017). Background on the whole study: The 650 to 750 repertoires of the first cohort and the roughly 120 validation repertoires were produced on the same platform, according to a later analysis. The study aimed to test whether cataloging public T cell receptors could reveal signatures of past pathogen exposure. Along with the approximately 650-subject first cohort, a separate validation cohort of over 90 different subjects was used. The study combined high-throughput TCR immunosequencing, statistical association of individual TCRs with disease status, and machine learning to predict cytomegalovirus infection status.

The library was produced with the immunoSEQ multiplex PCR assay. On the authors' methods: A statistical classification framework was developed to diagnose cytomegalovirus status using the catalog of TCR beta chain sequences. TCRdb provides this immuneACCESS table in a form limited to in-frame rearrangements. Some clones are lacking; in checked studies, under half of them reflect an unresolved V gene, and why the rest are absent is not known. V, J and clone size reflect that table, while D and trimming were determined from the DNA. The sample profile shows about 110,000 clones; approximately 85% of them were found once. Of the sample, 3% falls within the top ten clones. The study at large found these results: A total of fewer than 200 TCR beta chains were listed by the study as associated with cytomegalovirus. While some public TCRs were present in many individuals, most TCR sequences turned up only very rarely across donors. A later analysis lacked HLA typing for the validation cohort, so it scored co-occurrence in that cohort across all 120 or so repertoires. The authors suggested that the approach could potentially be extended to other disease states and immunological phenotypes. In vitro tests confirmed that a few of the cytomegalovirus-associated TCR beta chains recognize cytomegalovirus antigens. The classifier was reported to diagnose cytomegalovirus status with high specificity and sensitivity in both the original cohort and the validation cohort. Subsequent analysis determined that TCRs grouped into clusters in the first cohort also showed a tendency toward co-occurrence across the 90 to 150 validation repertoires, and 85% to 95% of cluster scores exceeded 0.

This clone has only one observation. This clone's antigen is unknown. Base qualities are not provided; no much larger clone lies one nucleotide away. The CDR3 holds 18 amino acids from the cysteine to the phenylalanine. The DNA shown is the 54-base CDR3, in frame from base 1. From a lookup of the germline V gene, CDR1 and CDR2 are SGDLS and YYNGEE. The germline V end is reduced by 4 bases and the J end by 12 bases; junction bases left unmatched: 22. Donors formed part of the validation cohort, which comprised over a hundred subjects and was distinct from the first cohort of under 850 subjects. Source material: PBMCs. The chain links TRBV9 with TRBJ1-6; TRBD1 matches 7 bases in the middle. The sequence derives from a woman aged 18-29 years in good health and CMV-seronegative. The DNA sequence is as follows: TGTGCCAGCAGCCCGGGGCAACGGGACAGTTATAATTCATTACCCCTCCACTTT. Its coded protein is CASSPGQRDSYNSLPLHF. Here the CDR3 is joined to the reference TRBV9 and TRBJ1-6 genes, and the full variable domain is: DSGVTQTPKHLITATGQRVTLRCSPRSGDLSVYWYQQSLDQGLQFLIQYYNGEERAKGNILERFSAQQFPDLHSELNLSSLELGDSALYFCASSPGQRDSYNSLPLHFGNGTRLTVT.